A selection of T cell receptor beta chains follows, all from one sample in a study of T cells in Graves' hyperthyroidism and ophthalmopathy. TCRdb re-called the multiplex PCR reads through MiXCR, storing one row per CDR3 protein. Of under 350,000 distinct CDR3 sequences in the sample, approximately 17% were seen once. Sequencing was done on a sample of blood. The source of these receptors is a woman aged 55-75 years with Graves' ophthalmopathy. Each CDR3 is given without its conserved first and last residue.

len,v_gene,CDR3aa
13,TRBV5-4,ASSSRFRPTDTQY
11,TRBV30,AWSPTGLGGYT
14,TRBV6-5,ASSYSGPLNTGELF
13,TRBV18,ASSPSGQGASPLH
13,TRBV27,ASSLRGSLNYGYT
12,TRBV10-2,ASSEGGEYNEQF
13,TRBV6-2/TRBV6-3,ASRRWTGDNQPQH
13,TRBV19,ASNPGGAVVYEQY
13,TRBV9,ASSPAGQPNEKLF
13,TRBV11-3,ASSPTGLASGELF
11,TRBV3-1,ASGVEWGDGYT
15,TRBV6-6,ASSYSPGFVSTGELF
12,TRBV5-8,ASSLDRANSPLH
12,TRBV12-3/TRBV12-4,ASSPTANVYEQY
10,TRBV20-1,SAKSDRDKLF
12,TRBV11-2,ASSLVAGVDTQY
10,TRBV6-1,ASSYSVDTQY
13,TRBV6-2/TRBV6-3,ASSYSLAAYNEQF
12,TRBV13,ASSLDRQANIQY
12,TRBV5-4,ASSLQGDTDTQY
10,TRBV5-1,ASSPPNTEAF
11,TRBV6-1,ASCSTGSSPLH
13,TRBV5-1,ASSSGLAGYNEQF
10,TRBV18,ASSPFPYEQY
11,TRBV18,ASSLDRIQPQH
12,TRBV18,ASSGDSYQETQY
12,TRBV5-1,ASSSGTENEKLF
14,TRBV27,ASSLSGTQYYYEQY
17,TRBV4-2,ASSQDGSGGTPATDTQY
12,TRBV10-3,AISDSRNTDTQY
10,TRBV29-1,SAGTSLYEQF
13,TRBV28,VSSSGVLGNQPQH
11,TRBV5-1,ASSPDPNSPLH